This entry features one TCR beta chain sequence. Its cognate antigen is unknown. The sample belongs to a study of OX40 agonist ivuxolimab in advanced cancers. V was trimmed by 7 bases and J by 3 bases, leaving 12 bases between them. This CDR3 region has 14 residues. Germline CDR1 and CDR2: SNHLY and FYNNEI. General study points: Both CD4+ and CD8+ T cell populations in blood had undergone clonal expansion by week 6 at 0.1 to 3.0 mg/kg. On average, a greater number of expanded clones characterised CD8+ T cells relative to CD4+.

Patients with autoimmune history or systemic immunosuppression were excluded. Sampling of blood occurred at baseline, cycle 4 day 1, and cycle 7 day 1. Assay: immunoSEQ multiplex PCR; the TCRdb copy retains only in-frame clones and omits some. The sample includes under 95,000 clones, 70% to 90% of them seen just once. This chain connects TRBV2 to TRBJ2-2, with D possibly matching TRBD2 (5 bases). The sequence was obtained from an adult with an advanced solid tumor such as melanoma, head and neck, liver or kidney cancer. The input for sequencing was CD4+ or CD8+ T cells sorted from blood, taken in a trial of the OX40 agonist ivuxolimab. The CDR3 reads CASKSGIDTGELFF. Here the CDR3 DNA reads TGTGCCAGCAAGTCGGGAATTGACACCGGGGAGCTGTTTTTT.